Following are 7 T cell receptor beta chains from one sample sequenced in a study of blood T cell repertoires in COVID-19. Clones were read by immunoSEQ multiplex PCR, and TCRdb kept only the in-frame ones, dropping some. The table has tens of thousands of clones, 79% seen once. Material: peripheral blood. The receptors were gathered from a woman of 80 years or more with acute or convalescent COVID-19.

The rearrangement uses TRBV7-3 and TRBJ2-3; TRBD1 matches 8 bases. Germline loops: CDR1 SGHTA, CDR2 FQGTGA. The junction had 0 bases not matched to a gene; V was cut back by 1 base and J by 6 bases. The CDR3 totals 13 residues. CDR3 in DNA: TGTGCCAGCAGCTTAAACAGGGGGGATACGCAGTATTTT. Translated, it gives CASSLNRGDTQYF.

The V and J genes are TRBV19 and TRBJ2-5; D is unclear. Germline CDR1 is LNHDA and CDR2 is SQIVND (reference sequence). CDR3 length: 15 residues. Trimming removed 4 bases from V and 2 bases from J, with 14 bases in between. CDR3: CASSNQVFGQETQYF. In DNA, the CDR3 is TGTGCCAGTAGTAATCAGGTTTTTGGGCAAGAGACCCAGTACTTC.

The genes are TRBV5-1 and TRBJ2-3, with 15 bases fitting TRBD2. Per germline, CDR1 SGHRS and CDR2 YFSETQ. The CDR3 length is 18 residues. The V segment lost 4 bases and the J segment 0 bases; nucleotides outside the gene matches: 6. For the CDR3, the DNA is TGCGCCAGCAGCCTGGTTGGACTAGCGGGAGGGAGCACAGATACGCAGTATTTT. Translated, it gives CASSLVGLAGGSTDTQYF.

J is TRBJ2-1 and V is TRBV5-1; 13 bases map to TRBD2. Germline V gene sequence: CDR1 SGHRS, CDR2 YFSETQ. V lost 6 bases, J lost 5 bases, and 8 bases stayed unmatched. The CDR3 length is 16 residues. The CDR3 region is CASKTLAGGPNNEQFF. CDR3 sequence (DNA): TGCGCCAGCAAGACACTAGCGGGAGGGCCTAACAATGAGCAGTTCTTC.

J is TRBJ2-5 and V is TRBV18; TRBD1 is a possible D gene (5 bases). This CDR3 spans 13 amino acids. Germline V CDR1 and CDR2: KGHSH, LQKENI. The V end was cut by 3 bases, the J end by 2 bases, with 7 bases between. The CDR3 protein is CASSPTAQETQYF. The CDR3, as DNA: TGTGCCAGCTCACCGACAGCACAAGAGACCCAGTACTTC.

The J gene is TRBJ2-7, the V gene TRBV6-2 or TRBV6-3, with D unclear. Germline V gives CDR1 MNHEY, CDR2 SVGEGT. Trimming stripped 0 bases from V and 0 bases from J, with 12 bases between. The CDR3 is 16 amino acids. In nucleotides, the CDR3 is TGTGCCAGCAGTTACTCGATTAGCCCCAGCTCCTACGAGCAGTACTTC. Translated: CASSYSISPSSYEQYF.

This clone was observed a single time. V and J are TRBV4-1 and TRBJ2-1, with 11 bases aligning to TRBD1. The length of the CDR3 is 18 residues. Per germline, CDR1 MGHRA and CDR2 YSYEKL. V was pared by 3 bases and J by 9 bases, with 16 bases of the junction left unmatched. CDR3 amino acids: CASSQVPGTGGQKGEQFF. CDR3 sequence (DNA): TGCGCCAGCAGCCAGGTCCCCGGGACAGGGGGTCAAAAAGGTGAGCAGTTCTTC.